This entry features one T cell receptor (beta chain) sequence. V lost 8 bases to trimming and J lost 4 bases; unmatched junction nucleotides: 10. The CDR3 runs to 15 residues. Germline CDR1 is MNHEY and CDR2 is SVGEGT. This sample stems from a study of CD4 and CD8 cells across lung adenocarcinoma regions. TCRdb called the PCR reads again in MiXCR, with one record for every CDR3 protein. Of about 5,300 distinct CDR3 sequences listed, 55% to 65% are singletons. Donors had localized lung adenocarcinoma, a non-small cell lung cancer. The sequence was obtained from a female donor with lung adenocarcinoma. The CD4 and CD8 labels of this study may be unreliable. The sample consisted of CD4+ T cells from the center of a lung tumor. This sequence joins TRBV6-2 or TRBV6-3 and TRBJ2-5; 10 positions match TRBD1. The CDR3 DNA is TGTGCCAGCGAGGTACTTGGGACAGGGGTAGAGACCCAGTACTTC. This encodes CASEVLGTGVETQYF.